This is a list of T cell receptor beta chains from one sample in a study of blood T cell repertoires in COVID-19. The data were produced by immunoSEQ multiplex PCR, yet TCRdb's version contains in-frame clones alone and is incomplete. The sample yields some 180,000 clones, 75% to 85% seen once. The sequenced sample was peripheral blood. All receptors derive from a human donor in a cohort sampled during active COVID-19. Each CDR3 is given with its conserved first and last residue. The order of the fields is V gene, clone size, D gene, J gene, CDR3 protein, CDR3 DNA. The D gene is left open where the match is weak. Clone size, where shown, is once, few, many, or a class for clones that have expanded.

V gene: TRBV18
clone size: few
D gene: .
J gene: TRBJ2-1
CDR3 protein: CASSPRLDRDNNEQFF
CDR3 DNA: TGTGCCAGCTCACCCAGGTTAGATCGGGACAACAATGAGCAGTTCTTC

V gene: TRBV7-9
clone size: .
D gene: .
J gene: TRBJ2-7
CDR3 protein: CASSPLGGNSYEQYF
CDR3 DNA: TGTGCCAGCAGCCCCCTCGGCGGAAATTCCTACGAGCAGTACTTC

V gene: TRBV19
clone size: .
D gene: .
J gene: TRBJ1-2
CDR3 protein: CASSIRGNYGYTF
CDR3 DNA: TGTGCCAGTAGTATAAGGGGAAACTATGGCTACACCTTC

V gene: TRBV5-4
clone size: .
D gene: TRBD1
J gene: TRBJ2-3
CDR3 protein: CASRRTGSTDTQYF
CDR3 DNA: TGTGCCAGCAGGCGGACAGGCAGCACAGATACGCAGTATTTT

V gene: TRBV28
clone size: .
D gene: TRBD1
J gene: TRBJ2-3
CDR3 protein: CASRNFLVRGSTDTQYF
CDR3 DNA: TGTGCCAGCCGAAATTTCCTCGTCAGGGGGAGCACAGATACGCAGTATTTT

V gene: TRBV6-6
clone size: .
D gene: .
J gene: TRBJ2-1
CDR3 protein: CASSLLVGGSPYNEQFF
CDR3 DNA: TGTGCCAGCAGTCTACTGGTTGGGGGGAGCCCATACAATGAGCAGTTCTTC

V gene: TRBV29-1
clone size: .
D gene: TRBD2
J gene: TRBJ2-7
CDR3 protein: CSVGLAGGYEQYF
CDR3 DNA: TGCAGCGTAGGACTAGCGGGAGGCTACGAGCAGTACTTC

V gene: TRBV21-1
clone size: .
D gene: .
J gene: TRBJ1-5
CDR3 protein: CASSKWVRDRGVRSNQPQHF
CDR3 DNA: TGTGCCAGCAGCAAATGGGTCCGGGACAGGGGTGTCCGTAGCAATCAGCCCCAGCATTTT

V gene: TRBV7-8
clone size: .
D gene: .
J gene: TRBJ2-3
CDR3 protein: CASSFRRFGYTDTQYF
CDR3 DNA: TGTGCCAGCAGTTTTCGGAGGTTCGGATACACAGATACGCAGTATTTT

V gene: TRBV19
clone size: once
D gene: .
J gene: TRBJ1-3
CDR3 protein: CASSIQGTLSGNTIYF
CDR3 DNA: TGTGCCAGTAGTATTCAGGGAACACTCTCTGGAAACACCATATATTTT

V gene: TRBV30
clone size: once
D gene: .
J gene: TRBJ1-1
CDR3 protein: CAWILMNTEAFF
CDR3 DNA: TGTGCCTGGATCCTAATGAACACTGAAGCTTTCTTT

V gene: TRBV18
clone size: .
D gene: .
J gene: TRBJ1-5
CDR3 protein: CASSPRQASNQPQHF
CDR3 DNA: TGTGCCAGCTCACCACGGCAGGCAAGCAATCAGCCCCAGCATTTT

V gene: TRBV19
clone size: .
D gene: .
J gene: TRBJ1-1
CDR3 protein: CASSSHRAAGSEAFF
CDR3 DNA: TGTGCCAGTAGTTCTCACAGGGCCGCGGGTAGTGAAGCTTTCTTT

V gene: TRBV18
clone size: .
D gene: TRBD2
J gene: TRBJ2-3
CDR3 protein: CASSLYSGSAADTQYF
CDR3 DNA: TGTGCCAGCTCACTGTACAGCGGGAGTGCCGCAGATACGCAGTATTTT

V gene: TRBV7-9
clone size: .
D gene: TRBD1
J gene: TRBJ2-7
CDR3 protein: CASSLSRDRGRYTYEQYF
CDR3 DNA: TGTGCCAGCAGCTTATCCCGGGACAGGGGGCGATACACCTACGAGCAGTACTTC

V gene: TRBV24-1
clone size: .
D gene: .
J gene: TRBJ2-3
CDR3 protein: CATSPGDTDTQYF
CDR3 DNA: TGTGCCACCAGCCCCGGTGATACAGATACGCAGTATTTT

V gene: TRBV5-4
clone size: .
D gene: TRBD2
J gene: TRBJ2-3
CDR3 protein: CASSPPGLAGGDTQYF
CDR3 DNA: TGTGCCAGCAGCCCTCCGGGACTAGCGGGAGGAGATACGCAGTATTTT

V gene: TRBV28
clone size: few
D gene: .
J gene: TRBJ2-1
CDR3 protein: CASSKERPAYNEQFF
CDR3 DNA: TGTGCCAGCAGTAAGGAGCGGCCCGCCTACAATGAGCAGTTCTTC